Each of the 21 T cell receptor beta chains below was sequenced from the same sample in a study of blood T cell repertoires in COVID-19. Assay: immunoSEQ multiplex PCR; the TCRdb copy retains only in-frame clones and omits some. This table has about 280,000 clones, around four fifths appearing once. The sequenced material came from peripheral blood. Receptor source: a woman in her forties or fifties who had recovered from COVID-19.

The chain uses TRBV7-2 and TRBJ1-1; TRBD1 might be the D (6 bases). Per the germline V gene, CDR1 is SGHTA and CDR2 is FQGNSA. The V and J ends lost 5 bases and 4 bases respectively, with 11 bases between them. CDR3 length: 13 amino acids. CDR3 DNA: TGTGCCAGCAGCCCCCCAGGGGTCACTGAAGCTTTCTTT. This sequence encodes CASSPPGVTEAFF.

The chain combines TRBV30 with TRBJ2-3, with unresolved D. This CDR3 has 14 residues. V was shortened by 0 bases and J by 1 base, with 8 bases between the two germline ends. The germline gives CDR1 GTSNPN, CDR2 SVGIG (reference sequence). The CDR3 bases are TGTGCCTGGAGTGTAAGAGGCGGCACAGATACGCAGTATTTT. Translating gives CAWSVRGGTDTQYF.

The chain joins TRBV28 to TRBJ2-5; maybe TRBD1 (6 bases). V dropped 3 bases and J dropped 3 bases, with 14 bases sitting between them. The CDR3 runs 15 residues. CDR1 is MDHEN and CDR2 is SYDVKM in the germline V gene. The CDR3 DNA sequence: TGTGCCAGCAGTTTCCCCCGCCGGGACAAAGAGACCCAGTACTTC. Translating gives CASSFPRRDKETQYF.

The V call is TRBV7-2, the J call TRBJ2-2; 7 bases match TRBD2. This CDR3 has 16 residues. CDR1 SGHTA and CDR2 FQGNSA come from the germline V gene. Unmatched junction bases numbered 4, after V lost 3 bases and J lost 0 bases. CDR3 nucleotide sequence: TGTGCCAGCAGCTTGCGGGGAGGGGCGAACACCGGGGAGCTGTTTTTT. This encodes CASSLRGGANTGELFF.

V usage is TRBV19 and J usage is TRBJ1-2; 8 positions match TRBD1. This CDR3 region has 17 residues. Germline CDR1 reads LNHDA; CDR2 reads SQIVND (reference sequence). V lost 4 bases, J lost 2 bases, and 12 bases stayed unmatched. The CDR3 DNA reads as TGTGCCAGTAGTACCGGACAGGGCGATAGGCGGAACTATGGCTACACCTTC. Its translation is CASSTGQGDRRNYGYTF. Using reference TRBV19 and TRBJ1-2 for the parts outside the CDR3, the full variable domain is DGGITQSPKYLFRKEGQNVTLSCEQNLNHDAMYWYRQDPGQGLRLIYYSQIVNDFQKGDIAEGYSVSREKKESFPLTVTSAQKNPTAFYLCASSTGQGDRRNYGYTFGSGTRLTVV.

V is TRBV7-9 and J is TRBJ2-1; maybe TRBD2 (5 bases). CDR3 length equals 16 residues. V lost 5 bases and J 2 bases, leaving 16 bases between the germline ends. CDR1 and CDR2 from the germline V gene are SEHNR and FQNEAQ (reference sequence). The CDR3, as DNA: TGTGCCAGCAGCGACCGGGAACTAGGCCCCTACAATGAGCAGTTCTTC. Translation gives CASSDRELGPYNEQFF.

The chain carries TRBV9 and TRBJ2-3; 15 bases align to TRBD2. CDR1 and CDR2 from the germline V gene are SGDLS and YYNGEE. V shed 0 bases and J 3 bases; nucleotides not matched to a gene: 11. The CDR3 covers 20 residues. The CDR3 sequence: CASSVGRAGTSGRRTDTQYF. For the CDR3, the DNA is TGTGCCAGCAGCGTAGGTAGGGCCGGGACTAGCGGGAGGCGGACAGATACGCAGTATTTT.

The chain uses TRBV19 and TRBJ1-2; 8 bases map to TRBD1. V lost 5 bases and J lost 7; bases outside the gene matches: 6. This CDR3 has 13 amino acids. CDR1 and CDR2 (germline): LNHDA, SQIVND (reference sequence). The CDR3 region has the DNA TGTGCCAGTAGTGCCAGGGGGCGGGGTGGCTACACCTTC. As protein: CASSARGRGGYTF.

The genes are TRBV30 and TRBJ1-6; D is ambiguous. Trimming pared 4 bases from V and 7 bases from J, leaving 11 bases between. The CDR3 runs to 13 residues. From germline, CDR1 is GTSNPN and CDR2 SVGIG (reference sequence). CDR3 region: CAWTWWENSPLHF. The CDR3 DNA sequence: TGTGCCTGGACTTGGTGGGAGAATTCACCCCTCCACTTT.

The genes are TRBV3-1 (or the pseudogene TRBV3-2) and TRBJ2-1; 7 bases match TRBD1. CDR1 and CDR2 from the germline V gene are LGHDT and YNNKEL (reference sequence). J was trimmed by 5 bases and V by 3 bases; bases with no gene match: 7. This CDR3 contains 15 residues. The CDR3 nucleotides are TGTGCCAGCAGCCACCTGACAGGGTCCAACAATGAGCAGTTCTTC. The encoded protein is CASSHLTGSNNEQFF.

V is TRBV18 and J is TRBJ2-6; D is perhaps TRBD1 (6 bases). V dropped 1 base and J dropped 0 bases, with 16 bases sitting between them. The CDR3 is 19 residues long. Germline CDR1 and CDR2: KGHSH and LQKENI. The CDR3 sequence is CASSPLRGHKLSGANVLTF. The CDR3 coding sequence is TGTGCCAGCTCACCACTCAGGGGACACAAACTCTCTGGGGCCAACGTCCTGACTTTC.

This clone has a handful of counts. This chain links TRBV5-4 with TRBJ2-5; TRBD2 aligns across 9 bases. The CDR3 has 15 residues. Germline V CDR1 and CDR2: SGHNT, YYREEE (reference sequence). Losses at the gene ends were 4 bases for V and 2 bases for J; bases not matched to a gene: 6. The CDR3 loop reads CASSLTAGGQETQYF. CDR3 in DNA: TGTGCCAGCAGCCTGACCGCGGGGGGGCAAGAGACCCAGTACTTC. Based on the CDR3 plus reference TRBV5-4 and TRBJ2-5, the full variable domain is ETGVTQSPTHLIKTRGQQVTLRCSSQSGHNTVSWYQQALGQGPQFIFQYYREEENGRGNFPPRFSGLQFPNYSSELNVNALELDDSALYLCASSLTAGGQETQYFGPGTRLLVL.

The V and J genes are TRBV4-1 and TRBJ2-3; 11 nucleotides line up with TRBD2. The length of the CDR3 is 18 residues. V trimming: 0 bases; J trimming: 0 bases; junction bases outside the gene matches: 5. The V gene's germline CDR1 is MGHRA and CDR2 YSYEKL. CDR3 amino acids: CASSQEGASGGSTDTQYF. The DNA for the CDR3 is TGCGCCAGCAGCCAAGAAGGTGCTAGCGGGGGGAGCACAGATACGCAGTATTTT.

This clone was seen more than once but under ten times. V gene TRBV12-3 or TRBV12-4 combines with J gene TRBJ1-1; 7 bases line up with TRBD1. CDR3 length: 13 residues. Trimming cost V 5 bases and J 2 bases; bases outside gene matches: 2. CDR3 sequence: CASSRQGNTEAFF. CDR3 DNA sequence: TGTGCCAGCAGTAGACAGGGTAACACTGAAGCTTTCTTT.

The chain employs TRBV11-2 and TRBJ1-5, with D maybe TRBD1 (5 bases). Germline lookup yields CDR1 SGHAT and CDR2 FQNNGV. The CDR3 is 17 amino acids. Trimming stripped 0 bases from V and 7 bases from J, with 19 bases between. CDR3: CASSLDSPGRGWQPQHF. In DNA form, the CDR3 reads TGTGCCAGCAGCTTAGATTCTCCGGGACGGGGGTGGCAGCCCCAGCATTTT.

The chain recombines TRBV6-6 with TRBJ1-5; D is perhaps TRBD1 (6 bases). The CDR3 spans 13 residues. Germline V gene sequence: CDR1 MNHNY, CDR2 SVGAGI (reference sequence). Trimming stripped 7 bases from V and 7 bases from J, with 14 bases between. CDR3 DNA: TGTGCCAGCAAAGGGGGTATGAGCCAGCCCCAGCATTTT. Its protein is CASKGGMSQPQHF.

This clone was counted once. The rearrangement joins TRBV4-3 to TRBJ2-7; 12 nucleotides match TRBD2. V shed 3 bases and J 4 bases; nucleotides not matched to a gene: 4. The CDR3 spans 15 residues. Germline V gene sequence: CDR1 LGHNA, CDR2 YSLEER. This CDR3 is CASSQTSGGFYEQYF. The DNA of the CDR3 is TGCGCCAGCAGCCAGACTAGCGGGGGATTTTACGAGCAGTACTTC.

This clone came up a few times. The chain's CDR3 is CASSGLAGVYEQYF. The CDR3 region has the DNA TGTGCCAGCAGTGGACTAGCGGGAGTTTACGAGCAGTACTTC. This chain links TRBV2 with TRBJ2-7; 12 nucleotides match TRBD2. CDR3 length equals 14 residues. V lost 4 bases and J lost 4; bases outside the gene matches: 2. Germline V lookup: CDR1 SNHLY, CDR2 FYNNEI. Based on the CDR3 plus reference TRBV2 and TRBJ2-7, the full variable domain is EPEVTQTPSHQVTQMGQEVILRCVPISNHLYFYWYRQILGQKVEFLVSFYNNEISEKSEIFDDQFSVERPDGSNFTLKIRSTKLEDSAMYFCASSGLAGVYEQYFGPGTRLTVT.

At least ten counts were recorded for this clone. The chain has TRBV7-3 and TRBJ2-3; 9 positions agree with TRBD2. The CDR3 is made up of 16 amino acids. J lost 5 bases, V lost 5 bases, and 11 bases had no gene match. The germline V gene has CDR1 SGHTA and CDR2 FQGTGA. The CDR3 DNA reads TGTGCCAGCAGCCCCCTTTGGGCTAGCGGGGTAGATACGCAGTATTTT. It is translated as CASSPLWASGVDTQYF.

This chain connects TRBV28 to TRBJ1-6; a possible D gene is TRBD1 (5 bases). Trimming pared 6 bases from V and 13 bases from J, leaving 19 bases between. The germline V gene has CDR1 MDHEN and CDR2 SYDVKM. The CDR3 runs to 14 residues. The CDR3 DNA reads TGTGCCAGCAGCTCCGGGGGGGGGAACGGGCCCCTCCACTTT. It encodes CASSSGGGNGPLHF.

This chain connects TRBV13 to TRBJ2-3; a possible D gene is TRBD1 (5 bases). CDR1 and CDR2 (germline): PRHDT, FYEKMQ (reference sequence). This CDR3 comprises 15 residues. V was shortened by 4 bases and J by 1 base, with 12 bases between the two germline ends. CDR3 protein: CASSWGPLGTDTQYF. CDR3 nucleotide sequence: TGTGCCAGCAGCTGGGGCCCGCTAGGCACAGATACGCAGTATTTT.